A single sample gave rise to the 25 T cell receptor beta chains below, sequenced in a study of cytomegalovirus exposure and HLA in healthy donors. Vbeta (60) and Jbeta (13) primers were used in the PCR. Clones were read by immunoSEQ multiplex PCR, and TCRdb kept only the in-frame ones, dropping some. The sample lists roughly 150,000 clones, approximately 71% occurring once. Material: PBMCs. These receptors originate from a man aged 25 to 40 in good health and CMV-seropositive.

The chain employs TRBV2 and TRBJ1-1, with a possible D match to TRBD1 (6 bases). The CDR3 totals 15 residues. The germline CDR1 and CDR2 sequences are SNHLY and FYNNEI. Trimming took off 2 bases at V and 1 base at J, with 11 bases between the two ends. This CDR3 is CASSEIRTENTEAFF. In DNA form, the CDR3 reads TGTGCCAGCAGTGAAATACGGACAGAGAACACTGAAGCTTTCTTT.

This chain links TRBV5-1 with TRBJ2-2, with unresolved D. In germline, CDR1 is SGHRS, CDR2 YFSETQ. V was pared by 0 bases and J by 3 bases, with 6 bases between. This CDR3 has 14 residues. CDR3 in DNA: TGCGCCAGCAGCTTGGCCGTAGACACCGGGGAGCTGTTTTTT. Protein product: CASSLAVDTGELFF. Together with reference TRBV5-1 and TRBJ2-2, the CDR3 gives the full variable domain: KAGVTQTPRYLIKTRGQQVTLSCSPISGHRSVSWYQQTPGQGLQFLFEYFSETQRNKGNFPGRFSGRQFSNSRSEMNVSTLELGDSALYLCASSLAVDTGELFFGEGSRLTVL.

The chain uses TRBV19 and TRBJ1-5; D might be TRBD1 (5 bases). This CDR3 region has 15 residues. Looked up from germline, CDR1 is LNHDA and CDR2 is SQIVND (reference sequence). V dropped 6 bases and J dropped 7 bases, with 19 bases sitting between them. The CDR3: CASSLVGADLQPQHF. CDR3 sequence (DNA): TGTGCCAGTAGCTTAGTTGGGGCTGATCTGCAGCCCCAGCATTTT.

For this clone: A junction end diverges from the germline sequence, so it may reflect a read error. The chain joins TRBV7-9 to TRBJ1-2; the match to TRBD1 covers 7 bases. The CDR3 is 12 residues long. Germline CDR1 SEHNR, CDR2 FQNEAQ (reference sequence). CDR3: CSSSGTDYGYTF. The CDR3 region has the DNA TGTTCCAGCAGCGGGACAGACTATGGCTACACCTTC.

The rearrangement links TRBV7-9 to TRBJ2-5; 8 nucleotides line up with TRBD2. The CDR3 has 15 amino acids. The germline V gene has CDR1 SEHNR and CDR2 FQNEAQ (reference sequence). With V trimmed by 5 bases and J by 2 bases, 7 bases remained unmatched. For the CDR3, the DNA is TGTGCCAGCAGCCAGAGCGGGAGAGGGCAAGAGACCCAGTACTTC. It codes for CASSQSGRGQETQYF.

Notes on this clone: With only one base between it and a far larger clone, this is likely a read error. The V and J genes are TRBV5-6 and TRBJ2-1; D remains unclear. This CDR3 is 11 amino acids long. Germline CDR1 reads SGHDT; CDR2 reads YYEEEE. Between the trimmed V and J ends, which lost 4 bases and 6 bases, there was a span of 5 bases. CDR3 sequence: CASSTANEQFF. The DNA of the CDR3 is TGTGCCAGCAGCACAGCCAATGAGCAGTTCTTC.

This clone was seen only once. The chain carries TRBV10-3 and TRBJ2-7, with TRBD2 matching over 10 bases. The CDR3 is 18 amino acids. CDR1 and CDR2 from the germline V gene are ENHRY and SYGVKD. V gave up 4 bases and J gave up 2 bases; unmatched junction bases: 14. This CDR3 is CAISAGAGGPLIPYEQYF. CDR3 nucleotide sequence: TGTGCCATCAGTGCGGGAGCGGGAGGGCCTCTTATACCCTACGAGCAGTACTTC.

The chain recombines TRBV5-6 with TRBJ2-5; no definite D call. V was trimmed by 0 bases and J by 4 bases, leaving 10 bases between them. CDR3 length: 14 residues. The germline gives CDR1 SGHDT, CDR2 YYEEEE. The CDR3 spells CASSLALDLETQYF. The CDR3 coding sequence is TGTGCCAGCAGCTTGGCCTTAGATCTAGAGACCCAGTACTTC.

The V call is TRBV30, the J call TRBJ1-5; 10 positions agree with TRBD1. The V gene's germline CDR1 is GTSNPN and CDR2 SVGIG (reference sequence). This CDR3 is 13 amino acids long. V lost 8 bases to trimming and J lost 4 bases; unmatched junction nucleotides: 5. The CDR3, as DNA: TGTGCCCAAGACAGGGGGCGGAATCAGCCCCAGCATTTT. It specifies CAQDRGRNQPQHF.

The genes are TRBV6-1 and TRBJ2-7; tentative D call: TRBD2 (5 bases). CDR3 length equals 14 residues. The V and J ends lost 4 bases and 3 bases respectively, with 13 bases between them. Germline CDR1 reads MNHNS; CDR2 reads SASEGT. CDR3: CASSVAVGDYEQYF. The CDR3 nucleotides read TGTGCCAGCAGTGTGGCAGTCGGGGACTACGAGCAGTACTTC.

This clone was picked up a small number of times. This chain connects TRBV6-4 to TRBJ2-1; 9 nucleotides match TRBD2. With V trimmed by 3 bases and J by 9 bases, 12 bases remained unmatched. The CDR3 has 16 residues. Germline V lookup: CDR1 MRHNA, CDR2 SNTAGT. CDR3 nucleotides: TGTGCCAGCAGTGAGGCCCTCTTGGCGGGGGGGAGTGAGCAGTTCTTC. Protein product: CASSEALLAGGSEQFF.

V usage is TRBV30 and J usage is TRBJ1-1; tentative D call: TRBD1 (5 bases). Trimming left V 0 bases short and J 0 bases short, with 14 bases between. CDR3 length equals 16 residues. Germline lookup yields CDR1 GTSNPN and CDR2 SVGIG (reference sequence). Here the CDR3 reads CAWSVRSGGMNTEAFF. The CDR3 DNA reads TGTGCCTGGAGTGTACGTAGTGGGGGGATGAACACTGAAGCTTTCTTT.

The gene calls are TRBV14 and TRBJ1-3; D is possibly TRBD1 (5 bases). Germline CDR1 SGHDN, CDR2 FVKESK. Between the trimmed V and J ends, which lost 1 base and 0 bases, there was a span of 13 bases. The CDR3 covers 17 residues. The CDR3 loop is CASSQVGPGLSGNTIYF. Written as DNA, the CDR3 is TGTGCCAGCAGCCAAGTCGGACCGGGACTCTCTGGAAACACCATATATTTT.

The rearrangement uses TRBV7-7 and TRBJ2-7, with 8 nucleotides matching TRBD2. Trimming at V came to 1 base and at J to 6 bases, leaving 5 bases not matched to a gene. The CDR3 runs 14 residues. CDR1 and CDR2 (germline): SSHAT, FNYEAQ (reference sequence). CDR3 in amino acids: CASSLGAGEGEQYF. The CDR3 DNA reads as TGTGCCAGCAGCTTAGGAGCGGGAGAAGGCGAGCAGTACTTC.

This clone was recorded a few times. Other nucleotide sequences in the sample specify the same CDR3. The J gene is TRBJ2-7, the V gene TRBV5-1; tentatively, D is TRBD2 (6 bases). This CDR3 spans 13 amino acids. CDR1 and CDR2 (germline): SGHRS, YFSETQ. Deletions cut 2 bases from V and 3 bases from J, with 9 bases between. In DNA form, the CDR3 reads TGCGCCAGCAGCTTAGGAGGGAACTACGAGCAGTACTTC. It encodes CASSLGGNYEQYF. The entire variable domain, with the rest obtained from reference TRBV5-1 and TRBJ2-7, is as follows: KAGVTQTPRYLIKTRGQQVTLSCSPISGHRSVSWYQQTPGQGLQFLFEYFSETQRNKGNFPGRFSGRQFSNSRSEMNVSTLELGDSALYLCASSLGGNYEQYFGPGTRLTVT.

A few counts support this clone. A junction end diverges from the germline sequence, so it may reflect a read error. V is TRBV27 and J is TRBJ2-1; 11 nucleotides align to TRBD2. This CDR3 region has 15 residues. Germline V gene data show CDR1 as MNHEY and CDR2 as SMNVEV (reference sequence). The CDR3 nucleotides are TGTGCCAGCAGTTCGGGACTAGCGGACTACAATGTGCAGTTCTTC. Its translation is CASSSGLADYNVQFF.

This rearrangement joins TRBV4-2 to TRBJ1-2; a weak D match, TRBD1 (6 bases). Per germline, CDR1 LGHNA and CDR2 YNFKEQ. Trimming cost V 3 bases and J 2 bases, with 13 bases left between them. The CDR3 is 15 residues long. The CDR3 protein is CASSHRDISNYGYTF. The CDR3 nucleotides read TGTGCCAGCAGCCATAGGGACATCAGCAACTATGGCTACACCTTC.

This clone occurred a few times. The chain is built from TRBV6-1 and TRBJ1-3; D is perhaps TRBD1 (5 bases). The V gene lost 3 bases and the J gene lost 0 bases, with 12 bases spanning the gap. The CDR3 loop spans 16 amino acids. Germline CDR1 MNHNS, CDR2 SASEGT. The CDR3 nucleotides are TGTGCCAGCAGTGAGGGAGGGGTCTTCTCTGGAAACACCATATATTTT. Translation: CASSEGGVFSGNTIYF.

V usage is TRBV7-9 and J usage is TRBJ1-1; 10 bases agree with TRBD1. The J segment lost 0 bases and the V segment lost 5 bases, leaving 12 bases of the junction unmatched. This CDR3 spans 18 amino acids. Looked up from germline, CDR1 is SEHNR and CDR2 is FQNEAQ (reference sequence). The CDR3 DNA sequence: TGTGCCAGCAGCGCCGGGTGGGGACAGGGGATCATGAACACTGAAGCTTTCTTT. Its protein is CASSAGWGQGIMNTEAFF.

For the CDR3, the DNA is TGTGCCAGCAGTTACGGGCAGGGGGCAGTCCATGAGCAGTTCTTC. Its translation is CASSYGQGAVHEQFF. The rearrangement links TRBV6-6 to TRBJ2-1; 8 nucleotides align to TRBD1. The CDR3 is 15 amino acids. The ends lost 2 bases at V and 8 bases at J; junction bases unmatched: 8. Germline assignment: CDR1 MNHNY and CDR2 SVGAGI (reference sequence).

The chain recombines TRBV27 with TRBJ2-1; D is perhaps TRBD1 (6 bases). This CDR3 is 12 amino acids long. The germline V gene has CDR1 MNHEY and CDR2 SMNVEV (reference sequence). Trimming shortened V by 6 bases and J by 8 bases, and 11 bases separated the two germline ends. CDR3 loop: CASRTGQHEQFF. CDR3 DNA sequence: TGTGCCAGCAGGACAGGCCAGCATGAGCAGTTCTTC.

This clone was counted only a few times. The chain links TRBV5-8 to TRBJ2-3, with 10 nucleotides matching TRBD2. The V gene's germline CDR1 is SGHTS and CDR2 YDEGEE. V trimming: 0 bases; J trimming: 2 bases; junction bases outside the gene matches: 12. This CDR3 region has 19 residues. CDR3 protein: CASSLGLAGIGYVTDTQYF. Here the CDR3 DNA reads TGTGCCAGCAGCTTGGGACTAGCGGGCATTGGGTACGTCACAGATACGCAGTATTTT. The whole variable domain, filled in from reference TRBV5-8 and TRBJ2-3, reads EAGVTQSPTHLIKTRGQQATLRCSPISGHTSVYWYQQALGLGLQFLLWYDEGEERNRGNFPPRFSGRQFPNYSSELNVNALELEDSALYLCASSLGLAGIGYVTDTQYFGPGTRLTVL.

This chain links TRBV7-3 with TRBJ1-4; D not certain. CDR1 is SGHTA, CDR2 FQGTGA, per germline. This CDR3 contains 14 residues. Trimming took 1 base from V and 5 from J, leaving 8 bases between them. The CDR3 here is CASSLNNLNEKLFF. The CDR3 DNA is TGTGCCAGCAGCTTAAATAATCTCAATGAAAAACTGTTTTTT.

Regarding this clone: One end of the junction is discordant with germline, which a read error may explain. The chain links TRBV7-7 to TRBJ2-5, with TRBD1 matching 10 bases. The CDR3 sequence is 15 residues long. Germline V gives CDR1 SSHAT, CDR2 FNYEAQ (reference sequence). CDR3 coding DNA: TGTGCTAGCAGCTTGGGGACAGGGGTGGGAGAGACCCAGTACTTC. Its protein product is CASSLGTGVGETQYF.

This clone was found once. The chain has TRBV6-5 and TRBJ2-5, with 12 nucleotides matching TRBD2. The CDR3 extends over 14 amino acids. The germline V gene encodes CDR1 MNHEY and CDR2 SVGAGI. V was clipped by 7 bases and J by 4 bases; unmatched bases: 4. CDR3 sequence reads: CASIAGLAGETQYF. The CDR3 bases are TGTGCCAGCATCGCGGGACTAGCGGGAGAGACCCAGTACTTC.